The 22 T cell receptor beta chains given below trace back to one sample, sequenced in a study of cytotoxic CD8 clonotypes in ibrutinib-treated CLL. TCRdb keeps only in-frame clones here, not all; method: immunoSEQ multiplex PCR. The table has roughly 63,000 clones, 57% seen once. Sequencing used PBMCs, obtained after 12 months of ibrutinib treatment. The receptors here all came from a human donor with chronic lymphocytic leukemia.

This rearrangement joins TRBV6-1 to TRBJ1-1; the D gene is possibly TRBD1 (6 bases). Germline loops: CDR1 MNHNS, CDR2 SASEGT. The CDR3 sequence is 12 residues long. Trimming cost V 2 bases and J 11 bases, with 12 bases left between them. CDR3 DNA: TGTGCCAGCAGTGAATCGGGGGCGCATGCTTTCTTT. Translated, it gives CASSESGAHAFF.

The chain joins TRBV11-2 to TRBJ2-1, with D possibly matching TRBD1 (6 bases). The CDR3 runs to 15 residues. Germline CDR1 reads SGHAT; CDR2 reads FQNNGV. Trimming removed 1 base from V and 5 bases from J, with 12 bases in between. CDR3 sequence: CASSLGGPGDNEQFF. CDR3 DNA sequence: TGTGCCAGCAGCTTAGGGGGGCCCGGGGACAATGAGCAGTTCTTC.

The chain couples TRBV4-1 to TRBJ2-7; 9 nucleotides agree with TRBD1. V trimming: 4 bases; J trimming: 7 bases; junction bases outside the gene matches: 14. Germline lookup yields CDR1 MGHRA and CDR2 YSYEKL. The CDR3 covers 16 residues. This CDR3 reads CASSRPPGQGTSEQYV. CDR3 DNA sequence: TGCGCCAGCAGCCGCCCGCCGGGACAGGGTACGTCGGAGCAGTACGTC.

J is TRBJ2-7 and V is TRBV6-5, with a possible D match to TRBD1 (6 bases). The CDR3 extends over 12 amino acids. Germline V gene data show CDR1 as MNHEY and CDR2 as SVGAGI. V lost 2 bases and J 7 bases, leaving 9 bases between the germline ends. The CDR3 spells CASSYGQREQYF. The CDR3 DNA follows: TGTGCCAGCAGTTACGGACAGAGAGAGCAGTACTTC.

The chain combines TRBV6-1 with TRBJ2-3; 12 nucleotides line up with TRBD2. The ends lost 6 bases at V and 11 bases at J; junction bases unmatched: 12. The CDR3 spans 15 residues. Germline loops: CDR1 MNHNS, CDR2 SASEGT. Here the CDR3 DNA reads TGTGCCAGCAGGCGGACTAGCGGGATCACAGAGAGGCAGTATTTT. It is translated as CASRRTSGITERQYF.

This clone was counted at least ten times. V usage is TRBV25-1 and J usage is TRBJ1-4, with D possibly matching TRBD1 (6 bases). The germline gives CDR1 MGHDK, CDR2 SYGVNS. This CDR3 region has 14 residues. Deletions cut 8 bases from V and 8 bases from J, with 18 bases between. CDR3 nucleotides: TGTGCCAGCGGCAGGGGAGCGCTGGGGGAAAAACTGTTTTTT. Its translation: CASGRGALGEKLFF.

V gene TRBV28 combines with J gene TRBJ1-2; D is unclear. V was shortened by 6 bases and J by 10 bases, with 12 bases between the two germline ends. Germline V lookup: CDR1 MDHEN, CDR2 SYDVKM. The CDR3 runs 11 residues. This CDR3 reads CASRFMDVYTF. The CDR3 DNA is TGTGCCAGCAGATTCATGGACGTCTACACCTTC.

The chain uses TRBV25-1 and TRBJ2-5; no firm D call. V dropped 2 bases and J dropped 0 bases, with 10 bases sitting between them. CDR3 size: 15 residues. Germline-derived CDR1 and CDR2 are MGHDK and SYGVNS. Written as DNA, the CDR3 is TGTGCCAGCAGTGAACCACTGGGGTACCAAGAGACCCAGTACTTC. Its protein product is CASSEPLGYQETQYF.

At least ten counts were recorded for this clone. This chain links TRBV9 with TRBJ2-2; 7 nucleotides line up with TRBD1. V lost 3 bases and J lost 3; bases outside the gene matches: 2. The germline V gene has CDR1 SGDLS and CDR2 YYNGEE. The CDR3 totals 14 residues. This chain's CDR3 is CASSEQGYTGELFF. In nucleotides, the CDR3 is TGTGCCAGCAGCGAACAGGGGTACACCGGGGAGCTGTTTTTT.

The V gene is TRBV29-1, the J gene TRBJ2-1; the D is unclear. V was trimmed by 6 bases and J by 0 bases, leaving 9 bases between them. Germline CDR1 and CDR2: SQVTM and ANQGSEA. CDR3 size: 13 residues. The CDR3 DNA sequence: TGCAGCGTGACGTATACCTCCTACAATGAGCAGTTCTTC. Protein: CSVTYTSYNEQFF.

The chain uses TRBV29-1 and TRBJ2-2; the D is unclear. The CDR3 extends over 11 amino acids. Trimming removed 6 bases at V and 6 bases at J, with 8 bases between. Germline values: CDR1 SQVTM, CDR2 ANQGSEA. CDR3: CSVLGSGELFF. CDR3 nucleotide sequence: TGCAGCGTCCTAGGTTCCGGGGAGCTGTTTTTT.

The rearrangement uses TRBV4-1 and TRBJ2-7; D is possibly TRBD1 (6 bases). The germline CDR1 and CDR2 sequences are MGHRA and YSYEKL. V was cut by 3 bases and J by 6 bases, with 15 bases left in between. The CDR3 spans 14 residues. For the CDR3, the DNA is TGCGCCAGCAGCCATGGTACAGGGATTGGCGAGCAGTACGTC. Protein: CASSHGTGIGEQYV.

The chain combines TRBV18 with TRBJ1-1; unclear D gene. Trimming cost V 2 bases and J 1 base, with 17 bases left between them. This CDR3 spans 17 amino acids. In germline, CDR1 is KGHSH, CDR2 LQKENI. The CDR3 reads CASSPFNTRVGNTEAFF. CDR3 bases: TGTGCCAGCTCACCATTTAACACGAGGGTTGGGAACACTGAAGCTTTCTTT.

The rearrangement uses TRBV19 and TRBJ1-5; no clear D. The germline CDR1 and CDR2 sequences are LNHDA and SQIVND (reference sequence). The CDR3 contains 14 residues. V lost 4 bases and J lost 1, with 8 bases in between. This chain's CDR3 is CASSTQRSNQPQHF. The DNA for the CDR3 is TGTGCCAGTAGTACCCAGCGGAGCAATCAGCCCCAGCATTTT.

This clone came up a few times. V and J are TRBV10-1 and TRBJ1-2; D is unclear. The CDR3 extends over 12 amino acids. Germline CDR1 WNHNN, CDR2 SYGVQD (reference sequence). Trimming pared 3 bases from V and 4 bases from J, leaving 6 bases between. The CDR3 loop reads CASSDMSYGYTF. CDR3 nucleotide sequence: TGCGCCAGCAGTGATATGAGCTATGGCTACACCTTC.

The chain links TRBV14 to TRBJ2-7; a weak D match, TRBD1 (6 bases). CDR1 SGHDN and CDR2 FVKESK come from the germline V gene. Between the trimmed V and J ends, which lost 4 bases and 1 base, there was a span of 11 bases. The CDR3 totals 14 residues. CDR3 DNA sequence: TGTGCCAGCAGCCTAGGGGGTAGGTCCTACGAGCAGTACTTC. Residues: CASSLGGRSYEQYF.

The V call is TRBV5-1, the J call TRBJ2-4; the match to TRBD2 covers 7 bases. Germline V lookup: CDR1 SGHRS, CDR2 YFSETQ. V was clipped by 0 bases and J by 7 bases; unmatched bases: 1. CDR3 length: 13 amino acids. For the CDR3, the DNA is TGCGCCAGCAGCTTGGGCGGGAGTAACATTCAGTACTTC. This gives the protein CASSLGGSNIQYF.

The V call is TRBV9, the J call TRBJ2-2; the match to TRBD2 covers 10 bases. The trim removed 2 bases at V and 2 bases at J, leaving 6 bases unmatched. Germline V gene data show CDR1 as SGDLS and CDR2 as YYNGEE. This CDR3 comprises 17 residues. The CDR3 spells CASSVYSGGLNTGELFF. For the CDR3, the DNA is TGTGCCAGCAGCGTGTATAGCGGGGGGTTAAACACCGGGGAGCTGTTTTTT.

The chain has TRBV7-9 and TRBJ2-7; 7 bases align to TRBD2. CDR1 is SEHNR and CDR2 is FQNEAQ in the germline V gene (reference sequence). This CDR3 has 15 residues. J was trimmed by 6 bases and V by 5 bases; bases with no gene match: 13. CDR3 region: CASSPAGRGGGEQYV. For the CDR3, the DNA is TGTGCCAGCAGCCCAGCGGGCCGGGGCGGGGGCGAGCAGTACGTC.

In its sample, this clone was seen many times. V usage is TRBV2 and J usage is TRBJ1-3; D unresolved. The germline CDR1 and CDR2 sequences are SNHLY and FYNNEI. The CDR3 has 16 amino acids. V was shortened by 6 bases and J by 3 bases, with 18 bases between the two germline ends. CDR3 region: CASRFGTAKSGNTIYF. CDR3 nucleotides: TGTGCCAGCAGATTTGGAACGGCAAAAAGTGGAAACACCATATATTTT.

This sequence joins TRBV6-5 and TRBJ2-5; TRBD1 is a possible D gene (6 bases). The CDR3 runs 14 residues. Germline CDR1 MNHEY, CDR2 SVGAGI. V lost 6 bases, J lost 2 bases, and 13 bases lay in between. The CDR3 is CASSPRTAQETQYF. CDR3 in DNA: TGTGCCAGCAGCCCTAGGACAGCTCAAGAGACCCAGTACTTC.

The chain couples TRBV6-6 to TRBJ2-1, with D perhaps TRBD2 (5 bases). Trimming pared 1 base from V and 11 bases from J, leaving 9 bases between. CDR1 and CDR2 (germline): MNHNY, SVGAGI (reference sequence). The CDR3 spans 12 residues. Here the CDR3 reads CASSYYGGQQFF. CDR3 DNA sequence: TGTGCCAGCAGTTACTACGGCGGGCAGCAGTTCTTC.